The rows below give T cell receptor beta chains drawn from one sample of a study of human T cells and chemical hapten exposure. TCRdb fed the RACE reads into MiXCR, producing one record per CDR3 protein. The table lists tens of thousands of distinct CDR3 sequences, under 15% of them singletons, with about 5.7% in the top ten. This sample comprised whole blood, obtained in connection with sensitization to the hapten diphenylcyclopropenone (DPC). The receptors derive from a woman in her thirties with alopecia areata. Some clones in this sample may be carry-over from other donors' samples. The CDR3 runs from the conserved cysteine through the conserved F or W. Size is stated for part of the rows, as once, few or many counts, or as a class when the clone is expanded.

NA | TRBJ2-1 | TRBV4-3 | CASSLGQGINAQFF
few | TRBJ2-1 | TRBV11-1 | CASSSSNEQFF
few | TRBJ2-1 | TRBV29-1 | CSVWDRDYNEQFF
few | TRBJ2-7 | TRBV7-2 | CASSLALRPDYEQYF
NA | TRBJ2-7 | TRBV20-1 | CSARENPPEQYF
many | TRBJ1-1 | TRBV27 | CASSSFTRTGVGTEAFF
few | TRBJ2-7 | TRBV27 | CASREGSGYEQYF
many | TRBJ1-5 | TRBV7-9 | CASSPDQGHQPQHF
few | TRBJ1-2 | TRBV9 | CASSEEDGANYGYTF
few | TRBJ2-1 | TRBV7-6 | CASSWTGGVNEQFF
many | TRBJ2-4 | TRBV21-1 | CASSSVWNF
NA | TRBJ2-3 | TRBV5-1 | CASSLELAGGRLTDTQYF
NA | TRBJ1-5 | TRBV6-1 | CASWARDRGSPWHF
NA | TRBJ2-7 | TRBV28 | CASSLKTSGAYEQYF
NA | TRBJ1-2 | TRBV6-5 | CAGSYSIGTGPYGYTF
few | TRBJ2-5 | TRBV28 | CAIGDSLLTQYF
many | TRBJ1-3 | TRBV28 | CASSDSSGNTIYF
few | TRBJ1-1 | TRBV2 | CASSVLNTEAFF
many | TRBJ1-5 | TRBV7-9 | CASSQGDRGYSNQPQHF
many | TRBJ2-1 | TRBV2 | CASSETSSTVF
many | TRBJ2-7 | TRBV29-1 | CSVSGTDPMKQYF
many | TRBJ2-2 | TRBV7-2 | CASSLVPTGGTGELFF
many | TRBJ1-6 | TRBV2 | CASGVGDSPLHF
NA | TRBJ2-1 | TRBV7-9 | CASSLGGREDEQFF
NA | TRBJ2-7 | TRBV28 | CASTLGGNEQYF